This is a list of T cell receptor beta chains from one sample in a study of T-cell memory formation after mild COVID-19. TCRdb called the 5' RACE reads again in MiXCR, with one record for every CDR3 protein. The data show about 200,000 distinct CDR3 sequences, 9.5% seen once. Sequenced material: PBMCs or a T cell subset sorted from them (not recorded which). These TCRs come from a man between 18 and 35 years old who had mild COVID-19 (a few samples of this study predate the infection). Cell type and time point are not known. Both conserved end residues are part of each CDR3. A D gene is named only where the DNA matches it firmly. Some rows mark clone size as missing; the rest say once, few, many or name a class of expanded clone.

j_gene	abundance	d_gene	v_gene	CDR3aa	CDR3nt
TRBJ2-2	-	-	TRBV6-1	CASTRTAHTGELFF	TGTGCCAGCACCAGGACAGCCCACACCGGGGAGCTGTTTTTT
TRBJ2-1	few	-	TRBV11-2	CASSSRRDNQFF	TGTGCCAGCAGCTCCCGCCGGGACAACCAGTTCTTC
TRBJ1-2	-	-	TRBV18	CASTPQGGDGYTF	TGTGCCAGCACTCCCCAGGGAGGTGATGGCTACACCTTC
TRBJ2-7	-	TRBD1	TRBV2	CASSDPGQGAYYEQYF	TGTGCCAGCAGCGACCCGGGACAGGGGGCCTACTACGAGCAGTACTTC
TRBJ2-2	few	TRBD2	TRBV5-1	CASSSSGGSTGELFF	TGCGCCAGCAGCTCTAGCGGGGGAAGCACCGGGGAGCTGTTTTTT
TRBJ1-5	-	-	TRBV5-1	CASSQDGSQPQHF	TGCGCCAGCTCACAGGACGGGTCTCAGCCCCAGCATTTT
TRBJ2-3	-	-	TRBV12-3/TRBV12-4	CASSTRTIPQYF	TGTGCCAGCAGTACGCGGACTATACCGCAGTATTTT
TRBJ2-3	-	-	TRBV7-2	CATLRPGGTDTQYF	TGTGCCACCCTCAGGCCGGGTGGCACAGATACGCAGTATTTT
TRBJ1-2	few	TRBD1	TRBV5-1	CASSRGQFDGYTF	TGCGCCAGCAGCCGGGGACAGTTTGATGGCTACACCTTC
TRBJ2-3	many	-	TRBV6-5	CASRMGGRGRVTDTQYF	TGTGCCAGCAGAATGGGGGGAAGGGGGAGAGTCACAGATACGCAGTATTTT
TRBJ2-6	few	-	TRBV4-3	CASSQEVLAGSGANVLTF	TGCGCCAGCAGCCAAGAAGTCCTGGCTGGTTCTGGGGCCAACGTCCTGACTTTC
TRBJ2-6	-	-	TRBV4-1	CASAGIKGANVLTF	TGCGCCAGCGCGGGGATTAAAGGGGCCAACGTCCTGACTTTC
TRBJ2-4	few	-	TRBV5-4	CASSWDTVGPNIQYF	TGTGCCAGCAGCTGGGACACGGTGGGGCCAAACATTCAGTACTTC
TRBJ2-2	few	-	TRBV5-1	CASSRTDSLNTGELFF	TGCGCCAGCAGCCGAACAGACAGCCTAAACACCGGGGAGCTGTTTTTT
TRBJ2-3	-	TRBD2	TRBV29-1	CSGKRGPPDTQYF	TGCAGCGGAAAGCGGGGGCCCCCAGATACGCAGTATTTT
TRBJ1-4	few	-	TRBV3-1	CASSQDTGANEKLFF	TGTGCCAGCAGCCAAGATACGGGGGCGAATGAAAAACTGTTTTTT
TRBJ2-2	-	TRBD1	TRBV6-1	CASSATQGADTGELFF	TGTGCCAGCAGTGCCACCCAGGGGGCGGATACCGGGGAGCTGTTTTTT
TRBJ1-1	-	-	TRBV12-3/TRBV12-4	CASSFGTVNTEAFF	TGTGCCAGCAGTTTCGGAACAGTAAACACTGAAGCTTTCTTT
TRBJ1-2	many	-	TRBV6-5	CASSYDNNYGYTF	TGTGCCAGCAGTTACGACAACAACTATGGCTACACCTTC
TRBJ2-6	few	-	TRBV6-5	CASSPTGFGANVLTF	TGTGCCAGCAGTCCTACAGGGTTCGGGGCCAACGTCCTGACTTTC
TRBJ2-1	-	-	TRBV12-3/TRBV12-4	CASSFRRYNEQFF	TGTGCCAGCAGTTTCAGGCGCTACAATGAGCAGTTCTTC
TRBJ2-1	-	-	TRBV4-3	CASSQEKSGGGEQFF	TGCGCCAGCAGCCAAGAGAAGTCAGGAGGGGGTGAGCAGTTCTTC
TRBJ2-1	few	-	TRBV6-5	CASSYLLEGHEQFF	TGTGCCAGCAGTTACCTCTTAGAGGGCCATGAGCAGTTCTTC
TRBJ1-1	few	-	TRBV6-2/TRBV6-3	CASRSGSGEAFF	TGTGCCAGCAGGTCCGGGTCCGGGGAAGCTTTCTTT
TRBJ2-3	few	-	TRBV6-2/TRBV6-3	CASSYDAGSTDTQYF	TGTGCCAGCAGTTACGACGCGGGGAGCACAGATACGCAGTATTTT
TRBJ2-2	few	-	TRBV4-3	CASSQIGTDDGELFF	TGCGCCAGCAGCCAAATCGGGACGGACGACGGGGAGCTGTTTTTT
TRBJ2-2	-	-	TRBV20-1	CSAAARDPNTGELFF	TGCAGTGCCGCGGCGAGGGACCCGAACACCGGGGAGCTGTTTTTT
TRBJ2-1	few	-	TRBV7-2	CARGGGGSNEQFF	TGTGCCAGGGGGGGCGGAGGATCGAATGAGCAGTTCTTC
TRBJ2-3	few	-	TRBV6-2/TRBV6-3	CASCAREDTQYF	TGTGCCAGTTGCGCGAGGGAAGATACGCAGTATTTT
TRBJ2-1	-	-	TRBV5-1	CASNVEGGESGEQFF	TGCGCCAGCAACGTGGAGGGGGGCGAGTCCGGTGAGCAGTTCTTC
TRBJ2-3	few	TRBD2	TRBV5-1	CASSISGVEDTQYF	TGCGCCAGCAGCATTAGCGGGGTGGAGGATACGCAGTATTTT
TRBJ1-2	many	TRBD1	TRBV5-6	CASSSRDRAYGYTF	TGTGCCAGCAGCTCCCGGGACAGGGCATATGGCTACACCTTC
TRBJ2-6	few	-	TRBV7-3	CASSLTGPGANVLTF	TGTGCCAGCAGCTTAACAGGGCCCGGGGCCAACGTCCTGACTTTC
TRBJ2-7	-	TRBD1	TRBV2	CASSWTGAGYEQYF	TGTGCCAGCAGTTGGACAGGGGCTGGGTACGAGCAGTACTTC
TRBJ1-6	many	-	TRBV7-9	CASSLPGYHNSPLHF	TGTGCCAGCAGCTTACCAGGGTATCATAATTCACCCCTCCACTTT
TRBJ1-5	-	-	TRBV7-9	CASSWLNQPQHF	TGTGCCAGCAGCTGGCTCAATCAGCCCCAGCATTTT
TRBJ1-1	-	TRBD1	TRBV7-9	CASSKDRGWTEAFF	TGTGCCAGCAGCAAGGACAGGGGGTGGACTGAAGCTTTCTTT
TRBJ2-1	-	-	TRBV7-8	CASSLVSGLVWGEQFF	TGTGCCAGCAGCTTAGTGTCGGGGCTCGTGTGGGGTGAGCAGTTCTTC
TRBJ1-1	many	-	TRBV3-1	CASSQGEGKAFF	TGTGCCAGCAGCCAAGGGGAAGGGAAAGCTTTCTTT
TRBJ2-5	many	-	TRBV6-2/TRBV6-3	CASSVVREFEETQYF	TGTGCCAGCAGTGTAGTCCGGGAATTTGAAGAGACCCAGTACTTC
TRBJ2-1	many	-	TRBV2	CASSQSSSYNEQFF	TGTGCCAGCAGCCAATCTAGCTCCTACAATGAGCAGTTCTTC
TRBJ2-4	-	TRBD1	TRBV4-3	CASSLTGKGAIQYF	TGCGCCAGCAGCTTAACCGGGAAGGGGGCCATTCAGTACTTC
TRBJ1-5	few	-	TRBV28	CASSPAGEPQHF	TGTGCCAGCAGTCCGGCGGGGGAGCCCCAGCATTTT
TRBJ1-2	-	-	TRBV11-1	CASSEMGHGGTF	TGTGCCAGCAGCGAGATGGGACACGGGGGCACCTTC
TRBJ2-3	few	TRBD2	TRBV15	CATSRLLAGSTDTQYF	TGTGCCACCAGCAGATTGTTAGCGGGGTCCACAGATACGCAGTATTTT
TRBJ2-1	many	TRBD2	TRBV5-1	CASSARPGLAGASYNEQFF	TGCGCCAGCAGCGCTAGACCGGGACTAGCGGGGGCATCCTACAATGAGCAGTTCTTC
TRBJ1-5	few	-	TRBV7-8	CASSLSGPQHF	TGTGCCAGCAGCCTCAGTGGCCCCCAGCATTTT
TRBJ1-4	few	-	TRBV19	CASGPTAHGDEKLFF	TGTGCCAGTGGGCCGACAGCCCACGGGGATGAAAAACTGTTTTTT
TRBJ2-1	many	-	TRBV5-1	CASSPSSKDEQFF	TGCGCCAGCAGCCCTAGTAGTAAGGATGAGCAGTTCTTC
TRBJ2-5	few	-	TRBV14	CASSQERLEETQYF	TGTGCCAGCAGCCAAGAAAGGCTCGAAGAGACCCAGTACTTC
TRBJ2-3	few	-	TRBV7-3	CASSDRPGWADTQYF	TGTGCCAGCAGCGACCGCCCTGGCTGGGCGGATACGCAGTATTTT
TRBJ2-3	-	TRBD2	TRBV12-5	CASGLSAGGTDTQYF	TGTGCTAGTGGTTTGTCGGCGGGGGGCACAGATACGCAGTATTTT
TRBJ1-6	-	TRBD1	TRBV20-1	CSARDTAGGNSPLQF	TGCAGTGCTAGAGATACGGCAGGGGGGAATTCACCCCTCCAATTT
TRBJ1-6	-	-	TRBV6-6	CASRTQGGRNSPLHF	TGTGCCAGCAGGACACAGGGTGGAAGAAATTCACCCCTCCACTTT
TRBJ1-1	few	-	TRBV3-1	CASSQEWGRGRGNNTEAFF	TGTGCCAGCAGCCAAGAGTGGGGACGGGGGCGCGGAAACAACACTGAAGCTTTCTTT
TRBJ2-7	-	TRBD1	TRBV10-1	CASSGPLGQGSYEQYF	TGCGCCAGCAGCGGCCCGTTGGGACAGGGCTCCTACGAGCAGTACTTC
TRBJ1-2	few	-	TRBV7-2	CASSLLAAGYTF	TGTGCCAGCAGCTTACTTGCTGCTGGCTACACCTTC
TRBJ1-2	-	-	TRBV30	CAWSVLGEFTRKDYGYTF	TGTGCCTGGAGTGTACTGGGGGAATTTACCAGGAAGGACTATGGCTACACCTTC
TRBJ1-2	few	-	TRBV4-2	CASSQDNQGTYGYTF	TGTGCCAGCAGCCAAGATAACCAGGGTACCTATGGCTACACCTTC